The rows below give T cell receptor beta chains drawn from one sample of a study of patients and donors after allogeneic stem cell transplantation. MiXCR was run by TCRdb on the RT-PCR reads, yielding one entry per CDR3 protein. The profile shows roughly 140,000 distinct CDR3 sequences, approximately 35% of them singletons. Material: blood, either unsorted or a sorted T cell fraction (not recorded which). These receptors all stem from a human donor who was either an allogeneic HSCT recipient or a stem cell or donor lymphocyte infusion donor (not recorded which). It is not recorded whose cells these are; they may come from a transplant donor. The CDR3 runs from the conserved cysteine through the conserved F or W. D genes are given only for firm matches. Size values are once, few and many counts, or a class for expanded clones, and some rows have none.

d_call clone_size cdr3_length j_call v_call cdr3_aa cdr3_nt
TRBD1 few 16 TRBJ1-1 TRBV5-1 CASSSNSGQPNTEAFF TGCGCCAGCAGCTCAAACTCGGGACAGCCGAACACTGAAGCTTTCTTT
TRBD2 NA 17 TRBJ2-1 TRBV20-1 CSASLGLAGTSYNEQFF TGCAGTGCTAGCCTTGGACTAGCGGGGACTTCCTACAATGAGCAGTTCTTC
TRBD1 NA 13 TRBJ1-1 TRBV5-1 CASGRQGGTEAFF TGCGCCAGCGGCCGACAGGGTGGCACTGAAGCTTTCTTT
NA NA 15 TRBJ1-2 TRBV9 CASSVGVQGNYGYTF TGTGCCAGCAGCGTAGGAGTTCAGGGAAACTATGGCTACACCTTC
NA few 10 TRBJ1-1 TRBV29-1 CSAGDTEAFF TGCAGCGCAGGCGACACTGAAGCTTTCTTT
TRBD1 NA 15 TRBJ1-2 TRBV27 CASTLGGQGGYGYTF TGTGCCAGCACCTTAGGCGGACAGGGCGGCTATGGCTACACCTTC
NA few 15 TRBJ1-4 TRBV12-3/TRBV12-4 CASSATGTVNEKLFF TGTGCCAGCAGTGCCACCGGGACCGTAAATGAAAAACTGTTTTTT
TRBD1 few 16 TRBJ2-7 TRBV5-1 CASSLASTGAPYEQYF TGCGCCAGCAGCTTGGCCTCGACAGGGGCCCCCTACGAGCAGTACTTC
NA NA 13 TRBJ2-2 TRBV13 CASSRGGAGELFF TGTGCCAGCAGCAGAGGTGGGGCCGGGGAGCTGTTTTTT
NA NA 16 TRBJ1-5 TRBV7-7 CASSLGFPHSNQPQHF TGTGCTAGCAGCTTAGGTTTCCCTCATAGCAATCAGCCCCAGCATTTT
NA NA 13 TRBJ2-5 TRBV3-1 CASSQQGRETQYF TGTGCCAGCAGCCAGCAGGGGAGAGAGACCCAGTACTTC
NA NA 14 TRBJ2-2 TRBV11-3 CASSLAGLGGELFF TGTGCCAGCAGCTTAGCTGGCTTAGGCGGGGAGCTGTTTTTT
TRBD1 few 13 TRBJ1-5 TRBV20-1 CSAPRQGDQPQHF TGCAGTGCTCCCCGGCAGGGGGATCAGCCCCAGCATTTT
NA NA 13 TRBJ1-1 TRBV10-2 CARSDTTTTEAFF TGCGCCAGGTCGGACACCACAACCACTGAAGCTTTCTTT
TRBD2 NA 14 TRBJ2-2 TRBV7-3 CASSNGGYTGELFF TGTGCCAGCAGCAACGGGGGGTACACCGGGGAGCTGTTTTTT
TRBD1 NA 14 TRBJ1-1 TRBV5-1 CASSPRAGGTEAFF TGCGCCAGCAGCCCCCGGGCAGGGGGCACTGAAGCTTTCTTT
TRBD1 NA 14 TRBJ1-1 TRBV12-3/TRBV12-4 CASRGTGGAGEAFF TGTGCCAGCAGGGGGACAGGGGGCGCGGGTGAAGCTTTCTTT
NA few 13 TRBJ1-1 TRBV6-1 CASSELRGTEAFF TGTGCCAGCAGTGAACTAAGGGGCACTGAAGCTTTCTTT
TRBD1 NA 17 TRBJ1-2 TRBV12-3/TRBV12-4 CASSLAPTGAGDKGYTF TGTGCCAGCAGTTTAGCTCCGACAGGGGCGGGTGATAAAGGCTACACCTTC
NA NA 14 TRBJ1-3 TRBV7-9 CASRAPGPGNTIYF TGTGCCAGCAGGGCACCGGGCCCTGGAAACACCATATATTTT
NA NA 17 TRBJ2-1 TRBV27 CASSPSTIFVRENEQFF TGTGCCAGCAGTCCATCGACCATTTTTGTAAGAGAAAATGAGCAGTTCTTC
NA NA 12 TRBJ2-2 TRBV7-2 CASSKLTGELFF TGTGCCAGCAGCAAGCTGACCGGGGAGCTGTTTTTT
NA NA 13 TRBJ1-1 TRBV10-3 CAIPMEDNTEAFF TGTGCCATCCCAATGGAGGACAACACTGAAGCTTTCTTT
NA few 14 TRBJ1-2 TRBV12-3/TRBV12-4 CASSLVGMGYGYTF TGTGCCAGCAGTTTAGTAGGGATGGGCTATGGCTACACCTTC
TRBD2 NA 16 TRBJ2-5 TRBV5-1 CASSWQTSGGKETQYF TGCGCCAGCAGCTGGCAGACTAGCGGGGGGAAAGAGACCCAGTACTTC
NA few 15 TRBJ2-1 TRBV9 CASSVVSGGANEQFF TGTGCCAGCAGCGTAGTGAGTGGGGGGGCCAATGAGCAGTTCTTC
NA few 13 TRBJ1-1 TRBV6-1 CASNPGPNTEAFF TGTGCCAGCAACCCAGGACCGAACACTGAAGCTTTCTTT
NA few 15 TRBJ1-1 TRBV7-9 CASSLAGWAGEGKAF TGTGCCAGCAGCTTAGCCGGGTGGGCCGGCGAGGGGAAGGCTTTT
NA NA 16 TRBJ2-2 TRBV5-1 CASSSTVAAGTGELFF TGCGCCAGCAGCTCCACCGTAGCTGCGGGGACCGGGGAGCTGTTTTTT
NA few 14 TRBJ1-5 TRBV20-1 CSSGFDRPDQPQHF TGCAGTTCCGGATTTGACAGACCTGATCAGCCCCAGCATTTT
TRBD1 NA 14 TRBJ1-6 TRBV9 CASSLGQGYSPLHF TGTGCCAGCAGCCTCGGACAGGGTTATTCACCCCTCCACTTT
TRBD1 NA 15 TRBJ2-7 TRBV27 CASSSPGQGYYEQYF TGTGCCAGCAGTTCACCGGGACAGGGTTACTACGAGCAGTACTTC
TRBD1 NA 16 TRBJ1-6 TRBV6-1 CASSAGTGAQNSPLHF TGTGCCAGCAGTGCCGGGACAGGGGCCCAAAATTCACCCCTCCACTTT
TRBD1 many 15 TRBJ1-4 TRBV12-3/TRBV12-4 CASSSTGATNEKLFF TGTGCCAGCAGTTCTACAGGGGCAACTAATGAAAAACTGTTTTTT
NA few 16 TRBJ2-1 TRBV12-3/TRBV12-4 CASSLHLKSSYNEQFF TGTGCCAGCAGTTTACACCTCAAAAGCTCCTACAATGAGCAGTTCTTC
TRBD2 NA 16 TRBJ2-1 TRBV20-1 CSAYVPLAGEYNEQFF TGCAGTGCTTACGTCCCCCTAGCGGGGGAATACAATGAGCAGTTCTTC
NA NA 14 TRBJ1-2 TRBV10-3 CAISESGSDHGYTF TGTGCCATCAGTGAGTCGGGCAGCGATCATGGCTACACCTTC